The clone carrying this T cell receptor (beta chain) was seen more than once but under ten times. The trim removed 0 bases at V and 4 bases at J, leaving 6 bases unmatched. CDR3 length: 16 amino acids. Germline assignment: CDR1 LGHNA and CDR2 YNFKEQ. TCRdb redid the calling of the 5' RACE reads with MiXCR, one entry per CDR3 protein. The table lists just under 150,000 distinct CDR3 sequences, under 25% of them singletons. The sample is drawn from a study of T-cell memory formation after mild COVID-19. Source material: PBMCs or a T cell subset sorted from them (not recorded which). The chain carries TRBV4-2 and TRBJ2-1; 7 positions match TRBD2. The sequence was obtained from an adult woman who had mild COVID-19 (a few samples of this study predate the infection). Cell type and time point are not known. The CDR3: CASSQDSQRGYNEQFF. CDR3 coding DNA: TGTGCCAGCAGCCAAGATTCCCAGCGGGGATACAATGAGCAGTTCTTC.